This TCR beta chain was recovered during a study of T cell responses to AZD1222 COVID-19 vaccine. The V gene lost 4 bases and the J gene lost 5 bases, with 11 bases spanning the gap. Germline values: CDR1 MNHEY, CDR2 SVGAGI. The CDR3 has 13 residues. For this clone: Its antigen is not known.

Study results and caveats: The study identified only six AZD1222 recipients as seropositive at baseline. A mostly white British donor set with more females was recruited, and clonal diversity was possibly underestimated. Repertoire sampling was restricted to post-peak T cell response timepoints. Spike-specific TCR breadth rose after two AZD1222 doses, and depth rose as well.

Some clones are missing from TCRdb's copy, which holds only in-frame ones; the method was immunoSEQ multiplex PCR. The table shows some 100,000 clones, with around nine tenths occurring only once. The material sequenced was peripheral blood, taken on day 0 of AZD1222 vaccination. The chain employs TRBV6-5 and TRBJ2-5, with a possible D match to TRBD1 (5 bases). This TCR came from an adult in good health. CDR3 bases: TGTGCCAGCAGTTCTACAGGATTGGAGACCCAGTACTTC. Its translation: CASSSTGLETQYF.